The 18 T cell receptor beta chains in this list originate from one sample, sequenced in a study of blood T cell repertoires in COVID-19 (TCRdb year 2020). Receptor amplification or capture employed the immunoSEQ multiplex PCR assay. Imported from immuneACCESS, the table was reduced by TCRdb to in-frame sequences with V and J called. These copies leave out some clones; in studies compared against another copy, an unresolved V gene accounts for under half, and the cause of the remainder is not known. The sample includes 50,000 to 80,000 clones, with about nine tenths observed a single time. Approximately 10% of the sample is taken by the ten largest. Sequenced sample: peripheral blood. The receptors shown here come from a woman older than 75 with active COVID-19.

This chain uses TRBV5-1 with TRBJ2-7, with a tentative D call TRBD2 (5 bases). The CDR3 loop spans 14 amino acids. Trimming pared 2 bases from V and 6 bases from J, leaving 15 bases between. Germline CDR1 reads SGHRS; CDR2 reads YFSETQ. CDR3 residues: CASSFSAAGSEQYF. CDR3 sequence (DNA): TGCGCCAGCAGCTTTTCCGCGGCGGGTTCCGAGCAGTACTTC.

The rearrangement links TRBV5-1 to TRBJ1-5, with TRBD1 identical over 7 bases. J was trimmed by 3 bases and V by 3 bases; bases with no gene match: 6. The CDR3 covers 15 residues. Germline loops: CDR1 SGHRS, CDR2 YFSETQ. CDR3 in DNA: TGCGCCAGCAGCTGGACCGGACAGGACAATCAGCCCCAGCATTTT. This codes for CASSWTGQDNQPQHF.

The chain uses TRBV19 and TRBJ1-2; perhaps TRBD1 as D (5 bases). The germline CDR1 and CDR2 sequences are LNHDA and SQIVND (reference sequence). The CDR3 is 13 amino acids. Trimming removed 3 bases at V and 6 bases at J, with 11 bases between. The CDR3 protein is CASSMTAGDGYTF. DNA for the CDR3: TGTGCCAGTAGTATGACAGCAGGAGATGGCTACACCTTC.

This clone was observed a single time. The chain couples TRBV28 to TRBJ2-5; the match to TRBD1 covers 8 bases. This CDR3 is built from 15 residues. V shed 6 bases and J 0 bases; nucleotides not matched to a gene: 6. Germline lookup yields CDR1 MDHEN and CDR2 SYDVKM. This CDR3 is CASRTGGKYQETQYF. The DNA for the CDR3 is TGTGCCAGCAGAACAGGGGGGAAGTACCAAGAGACCCAGTACTTC.

The chain links TRBV12-5 to TRBJ2-2, with a tentative D call TRBD1 (5 bases). Between the trimmed V and J ends, which lost 2 bases and 6 bases, there was a span of 13 bases. CDR1 LGHNT and CDR2 FRNRAP come from the germline V gene. This CDR3 region has 15 residues. The CDR3 loop is CASGLTWTFPGELFF. Written as DNA, the CDR3 is TGTGCTAGTGGTTTGACATGGACATTCCCCGGGGAGCTGTTTTTT.

This sequence joins TRBV5-1 and TRBJ1-6, with D possibly matching TRBD1 (6 bases). The CDR3 is 15 amino acids. V was shortened by 3 bases and J by 7 bases, with 14 bases between the two germline ends. Germline lookup yields CDR1 SGHRS and CDR2 YFSETQ. The CDR3 sequence: CASSSTGTRNSPLHF. Here the CDR3 DNA reads TGCGCCAGCAGCTCGACCGGGACACGGAATTCACCCCTCCACTTT.

This chain joins TRBV21-1 and TRBJ2-7; the table names TRBD1, a call not compared with the DNA. TRBV21-1 is described as a pseudogene. The CDR3 extends over 15 amino acids. CDR3 bases: TGTGCCAAACCGGGGAGGGACAGGGGGCCCTACGAGCAGTACGTC. It is translated as CAKPGRDRGPYEQYV.

This clone was seen a few times. The chain uses TRBV6-2 or TRBV6-3 and TRBJ2-7; perhaps TRBD1 as D (5 bases). CDR3 length equals 13 residues. The ends were cut back, 2 bases at V and 3 bases at J, with 8 bases in the middle. Germline V CDR1 and CDR2: MNHEY, SVGEGT. The DNA for the CDR3 is TGTGCCAGCAGTTACAAGGGGCTCTACGAGCAGTACGTC. It specifies CASSYKGLYEQYV.

The chain couples TRBV19 to TRBJ1-2; tentative D call: TRBD1 (5 bases). V was shortened by 4 bases and J by 2 bases, with 14 bases between the two germline ends. The CDR3 contains 15 residues. The germline gives CDR1 LNHDA, CDR2 SQIVND (reference sequence). The DNA of the CDR3 is TGTGCCAGTAGTAAAGGGGTTCTGGAGAACTATGGCTACACCTTC. This sequence encodes CASSKGVLENYGYTF.

The chain joins TRBV20-1 to TRBJ1-5; no clear D. Germline CDR1 is DFQATT and CDR2 is SNEGSKA (reference sequence). Trimming removed 3 bases at V and 0 bases at J, with 12 bases between. CDR3 length: 15 residues. Here the CDR3 DNA reads TGCAGTGCTAGTCCCACAACCTCTAGCAATCAGCCCCAGCATTTT. Amino acid sequence: CSASPTTSSNQPQHF.

V gene TRBV6-6 combines with J gene TRBJ2-7; TRBD2 matches at 13 bases. This CDR3 has 14 residues. The germline CDR1 and CDR2 sequences are MNHNY and SVGAGI (reference sequence). V lost 5 bases and J lost 7; bases outside the gene matches: 5. CDR3 protein: CASSTSGGAGEQYV. Written as DNA, the CDR3 is TGTGCCAGCAGTACTAGCGGGGGGGCGGGTGAGCAGTACGTC.

This chain links TRBV27 with TRBJ2-1; possible D gene TRBD2, 6 bases. With 7 bases removed from V and 1 base from J, the gap between germline ends came to 17 bases. Germline CDR1 reads MNHEY; CDR2 reads SMNVEV (reference sequence). This CDR3 has 16 residues. In DNA, the CDR3 is TGTGCCAGCACCCGAACCCCGGGGGTATCCTACAATGAGCAGTTCTTC. Translating it yields CASTRTPGVSYNEQFF.

The chain couples TRBV28 to TRBJ2-5; the match to TRBD1 covers 7 bases. With V trimmed by 5 bases and J by 5 bases, 8 bases remained unmatched. The CDR3 consists of 14 residues. The germline V gene has CDR1 MDHEN and CDR2 SYDVKM. The CDR3 is CASSVGTEGETQYF. The CDR3 nucleotides read TGTGCCAGCAGTGTCGGGACAGAAGGGGAGACCCAGTACTTC.

This chain joins TRBV19 and TRBJ2-1, with a tentative D call TRBD1 (6 bases). Between the trimmed V and J ends, which lost 5 bases and 6 bases, there was a span of 14 bases. This CDR3 has 14 residues. The germline V gene has CDR1 LNHDA and CDR2 SQIVND (reference sequence). The CDR3 region has the DNA TGTGCCAGTAGTTCACAGGGAGCCGGCAATGAGCAGTTCTTC. It is translated as CASSSQGAGNEQFF.

The rearrangement links TRBV6-1 to TRBJ2-3; 7 bases fit TRBD2. V was pared by 0 bases and J by 6 bases, with 3 bases of the junction left unmatched. The length of the CDR3 is 14 residues. Looked up from germline, CDR1 is MNHNS and CDR2 is SASEGT. CDR3 region: CASSEAYGGDTQYF. CDR3 sequence (DNA): TGTGCCAGCAGTGAAGCATACGGGGGGGATACGCAGTATTTT.

In this sample, this clone turned up a few times. This chain uses TRBV5-1 with TRBJ2-5; a weak D match, TRBD2 (6 bases). Germline lookup yields CDR1 SGHRS and CDR2 YFSETQ. This CDR3 is 15 amino acids long. V was cut by 0 bases and J by 5 bases, with 14 bases left in between. CDR3 bases: TGCGCCAGCAGCTTGGCAGGAGGGCTAGGGGAGACCCAGTACTTC. This sequence encodes CASSLAGGLGETQYF.

This rearrangement joins TRBV4-2 to TRBJ1-6, with 7 bases lining up with TRBD1. Germline trimming cut 4 bases from V and 7 bases from J; bases unmatched to any gene: 4. Germline V gives CDR1 LGHNA, CDR2 YNFKEQ. This CDR3 spans 14 amino acids. In nucleotides, the CDR3 is TGTGCCAGCAGCCCGGGACAGCCAAATTCACCCCTCCACTTT. As protein: CASSPGQPNSPLHF.

This chain joins TRBV18 and TRBJ2-5; TRBD2 matches 12 bases. V trimming: 3 bases; J trimming: 5 bases; junction bases outside the gene matches: 4. The CDR3 totals 15 residues. Germline values: CDR1 KGHSH, CDR2 LQKENI. CDR3 amino acids: CASSPTSGGGETQYF. DNA of the CDR3: TGTGCCAGCTCACCGACTAGCGGGGGCGGGGAGACCCAGTACTTC.